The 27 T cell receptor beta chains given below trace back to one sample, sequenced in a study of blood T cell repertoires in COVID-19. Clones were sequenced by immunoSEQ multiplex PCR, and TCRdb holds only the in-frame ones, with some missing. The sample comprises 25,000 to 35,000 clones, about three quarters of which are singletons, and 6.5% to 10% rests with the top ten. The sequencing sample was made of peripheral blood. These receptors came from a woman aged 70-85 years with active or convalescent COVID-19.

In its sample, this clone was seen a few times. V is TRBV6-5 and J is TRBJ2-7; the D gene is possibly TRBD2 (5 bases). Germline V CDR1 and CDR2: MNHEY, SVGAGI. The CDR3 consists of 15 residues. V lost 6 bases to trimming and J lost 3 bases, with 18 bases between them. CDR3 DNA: TGTGCCAGCAGCCCCGACCGGAGGCTCGTCTACGAGCAGTACTTC. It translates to CASSPDRRLVYEQYF.

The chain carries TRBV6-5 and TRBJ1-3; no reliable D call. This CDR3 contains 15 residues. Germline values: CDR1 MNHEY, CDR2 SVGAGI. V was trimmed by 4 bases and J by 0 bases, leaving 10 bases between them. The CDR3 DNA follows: TGTGCCAGCAGTTTGAGTTCCCACTCTGGAAACACCATATATTTT. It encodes CASSLSSHSGNTIYF.

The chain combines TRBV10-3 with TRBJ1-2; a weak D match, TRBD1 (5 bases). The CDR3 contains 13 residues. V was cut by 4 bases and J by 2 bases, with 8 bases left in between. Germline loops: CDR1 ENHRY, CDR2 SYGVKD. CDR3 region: CAISVGENYGYTF. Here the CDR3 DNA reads TGTGCCATCAGTGTAGGGGAAAACTATGGCTACACCTTC.

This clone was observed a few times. CDR3 residues: CASSRGLNYGYTF. The CDR3 DNA sequence: TGTGCCAGCAGCCGGGGACTTAACTATGGCTACACCTTC. This chain joins TRBV7-2 and TRBJ1-2; tentative D call: TRBD1 (5 bases). Germline lookup yields CDR1 SGHTA and CDR2 FQGNSA. This CDR3 is built from 13 residues. Trimming removed 5 bases from V and 1 base from J, with 8 bases in between.

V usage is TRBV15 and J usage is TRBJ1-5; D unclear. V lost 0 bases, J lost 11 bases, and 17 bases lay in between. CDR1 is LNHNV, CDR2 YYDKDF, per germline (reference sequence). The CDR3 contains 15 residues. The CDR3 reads CATSRDLVEGGSQHF. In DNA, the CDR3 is TGTGCCACCAGCAGAGATCTCGTAGAGGGCGGGTCCCAGCATTTT.

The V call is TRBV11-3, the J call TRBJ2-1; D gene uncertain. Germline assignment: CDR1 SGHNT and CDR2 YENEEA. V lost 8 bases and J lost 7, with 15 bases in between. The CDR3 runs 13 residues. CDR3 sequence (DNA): TGTGCCAGCCGCGGTGGATTCGGGAATGAGCAGTTCTTC. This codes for CASRGGFGNEQFF.

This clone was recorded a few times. CDR3 region: CASSAGTTYNEQFF. As DNA, the CDR3 is TGCGCCAGCAGCGCCGGGACTACCTACAATGAGCAGTTCTTC. The chain is built from TRBV5-1 and TRBJ2-1; the match to TRBD2 covers 7 bases. The length of the CDR3 is 14 residues. Germline values: CDR1 SGHRS, CDR2 YFSETQ. J lost 2 bases, V lost 4 bases, and 3 bases had no gene match.

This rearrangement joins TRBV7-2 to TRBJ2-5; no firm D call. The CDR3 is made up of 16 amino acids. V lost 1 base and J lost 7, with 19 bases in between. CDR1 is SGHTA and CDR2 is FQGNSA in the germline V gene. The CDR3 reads CASSLGAGILRATQYF. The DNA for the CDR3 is TGTGCCAGCAGCTTAGGGGCAGGAATTCTACGCGCGACCCAGTACTTC.

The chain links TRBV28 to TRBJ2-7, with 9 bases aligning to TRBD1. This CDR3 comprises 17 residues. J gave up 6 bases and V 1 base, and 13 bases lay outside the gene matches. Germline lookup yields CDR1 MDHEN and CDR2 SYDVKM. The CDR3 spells CASSLFWGGQGQVEQYF. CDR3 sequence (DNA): TGTGCCAGCAGTTTATTTTGGGGGGGACAGGGTCAGGTCGAGCAGTACTTC.

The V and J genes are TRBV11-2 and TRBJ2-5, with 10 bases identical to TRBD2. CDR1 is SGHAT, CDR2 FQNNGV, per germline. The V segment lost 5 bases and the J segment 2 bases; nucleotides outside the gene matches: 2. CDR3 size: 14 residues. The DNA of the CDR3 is TGTGCCAGCAGCCGTAGCGGGGGGCAAGAGACCCAGTACTTC. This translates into CASSRSGGQETQYF.

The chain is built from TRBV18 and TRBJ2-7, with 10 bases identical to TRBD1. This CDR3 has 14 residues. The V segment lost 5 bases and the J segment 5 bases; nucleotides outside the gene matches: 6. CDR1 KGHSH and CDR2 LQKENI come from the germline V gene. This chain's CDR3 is CASSSRDRGNEQYF. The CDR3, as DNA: TGTGCCAGCTCATCCCGGGACAGGGGAAACGAGCAGTACTTC.

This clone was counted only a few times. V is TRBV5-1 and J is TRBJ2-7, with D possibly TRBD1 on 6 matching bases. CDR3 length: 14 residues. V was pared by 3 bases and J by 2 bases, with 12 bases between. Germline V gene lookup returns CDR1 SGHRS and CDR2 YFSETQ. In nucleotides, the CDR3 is TGCGCCAGCAGCTGGCAAGGGGGAACCTACGAGCAGTACTTC. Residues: CASSWQGGTYEQYF. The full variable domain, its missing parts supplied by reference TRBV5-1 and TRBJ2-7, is KAGVTQTPRYLIKTRGQQVTLSCSPISGHRSVSWYQQTPGQGLQFLFEYFSETQRNKGNFPGRFSGRQFSNSRSEMNVSTLELGDSALYLCASSWQGGTYEQYFGPGTRLTVT.

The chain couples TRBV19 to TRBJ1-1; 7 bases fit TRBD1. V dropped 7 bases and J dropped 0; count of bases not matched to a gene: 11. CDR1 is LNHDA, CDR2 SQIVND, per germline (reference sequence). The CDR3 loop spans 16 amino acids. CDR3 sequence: CASNSMRGRVNTEAFF. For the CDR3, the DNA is TGTGCCAGTAATAGCATGAGGGGGCGAGTGAACACTGAAGCTTTCTTT.

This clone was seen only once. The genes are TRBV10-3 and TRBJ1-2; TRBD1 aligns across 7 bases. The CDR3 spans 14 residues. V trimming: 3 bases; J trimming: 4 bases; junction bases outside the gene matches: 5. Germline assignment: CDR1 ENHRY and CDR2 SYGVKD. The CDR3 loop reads CAISDRGDFYGYTF. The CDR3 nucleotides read TGTGCCATCAGTGACAGGGGGGACTTCTATGGCTACACCTTC.

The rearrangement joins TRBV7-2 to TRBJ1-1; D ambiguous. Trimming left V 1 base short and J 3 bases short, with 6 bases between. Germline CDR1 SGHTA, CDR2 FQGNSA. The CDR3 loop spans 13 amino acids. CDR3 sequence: CASSLGQYTEAFF. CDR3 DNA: TGTGCCAGCAGCTTAGGGCAGTACACTGAAGCTTTCTTT.

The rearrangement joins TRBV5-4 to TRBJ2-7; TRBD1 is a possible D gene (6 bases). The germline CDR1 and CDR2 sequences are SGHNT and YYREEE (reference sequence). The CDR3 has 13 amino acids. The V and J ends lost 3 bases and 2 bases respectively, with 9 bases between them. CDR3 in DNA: TGTGCCAGCAGCTCCACAGGGCCCTACGAGCAGTACTTC. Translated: CASSSTGPYEQYF.

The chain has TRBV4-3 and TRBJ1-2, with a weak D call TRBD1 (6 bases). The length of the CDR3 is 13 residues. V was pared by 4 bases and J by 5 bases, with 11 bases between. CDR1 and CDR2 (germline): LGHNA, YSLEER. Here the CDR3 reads CASSRGGQYGYTF. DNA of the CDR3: TGCGCCAGCAGCCGCGGAGGACAGTATGGCTACACCTTC.

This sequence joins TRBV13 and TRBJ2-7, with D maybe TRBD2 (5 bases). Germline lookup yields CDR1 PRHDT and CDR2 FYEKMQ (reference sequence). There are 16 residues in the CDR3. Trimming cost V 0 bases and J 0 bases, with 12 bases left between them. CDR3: CASSLGGLASSYEQYF. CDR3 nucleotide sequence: TGTGCCAGCAGCTTAGGAGGACTGGCCAGCTCCTACGAGCAGTACTTC.

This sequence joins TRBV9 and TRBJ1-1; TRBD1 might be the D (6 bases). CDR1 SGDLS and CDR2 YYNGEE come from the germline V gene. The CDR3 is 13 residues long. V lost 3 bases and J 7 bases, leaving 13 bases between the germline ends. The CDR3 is CASSASPQGEAFF. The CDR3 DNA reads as TGTGCCAGCAGCGCCTCTCCACAGGGTGAAGCTTTCTTT.

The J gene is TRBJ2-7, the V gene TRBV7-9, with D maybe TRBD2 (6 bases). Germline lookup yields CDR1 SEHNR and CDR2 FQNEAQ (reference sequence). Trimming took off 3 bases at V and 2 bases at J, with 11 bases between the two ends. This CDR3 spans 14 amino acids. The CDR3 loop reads CASSFQLAPYEQYF. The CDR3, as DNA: TGTGCCAGCAGCTTTCAACTAGCCCCCTACGAGCAGTACTTC. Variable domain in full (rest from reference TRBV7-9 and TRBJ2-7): DTGVSQNPRHKITKRGQNVTFRCDPISEHNRLYWYRQTLGQGPEFLTYFQNEAQLEKSRLLSDRFSAERPKGSFSTLEIQRTEQGDSAMYLCASSFQLAPYEQYFGPGTRLTVT.

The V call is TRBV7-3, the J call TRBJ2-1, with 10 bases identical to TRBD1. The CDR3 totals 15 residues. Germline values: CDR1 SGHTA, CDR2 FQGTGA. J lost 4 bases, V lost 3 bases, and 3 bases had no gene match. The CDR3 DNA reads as TGTGCCAGCAGCTTCGGACAGGGGGTGTACAATGAGCAGTTCTTC. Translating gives CASSFGQGVYNEQFF.

The chain's CDR3 is CASSLPGRNTGELFF. DNA for the CDR3: TGTGCCAGCAGCCTACCCGGGAGGAACACCGGGGAGCTGTTTTTT. The V call is TRBV6-5, the J call TRBJ2-2; the D gene is possibly TRBD2 (6 bases). The V gene's germline CDR1 is MNHEY and CDR2 SVGAGI. The CDR3 has 15 amino acids. The V end lost 6 bases, the J end lost 1 base, and 12 bases lay between the germline ends.

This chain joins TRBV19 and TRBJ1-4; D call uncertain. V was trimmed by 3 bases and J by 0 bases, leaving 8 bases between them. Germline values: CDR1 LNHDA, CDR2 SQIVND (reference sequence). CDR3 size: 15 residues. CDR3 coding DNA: TGTGCCAGTAGTATCGGGGAAACAACTAATGAAAAACTGTTTTTT. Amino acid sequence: CASSIGETTNEKLFF.

The chain's CDR3 is CASSSPGTGVEKLFF. CDR3 nucleotide sequence: TGTGCCAGCAGCAGCCCCGGGACAGGGGTAGAAAAACTGTTTTTT. The chain combines TRBV3-1 (or the pseudogene TRBV3-2) with TRBJ1-4; TRBD1 matches 10 bases. The CDR3 length is 15 residues. V dropped 5 bases and J dropped 8; count of bases not matched to a gene: 8. Germline V CDR1 and CDR2: LGHDT, YNNKEL (reference sequence).

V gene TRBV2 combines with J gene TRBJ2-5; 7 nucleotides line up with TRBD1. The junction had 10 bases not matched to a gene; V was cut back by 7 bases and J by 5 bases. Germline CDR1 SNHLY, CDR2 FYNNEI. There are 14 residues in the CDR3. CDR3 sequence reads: CASIENRGWETQYF. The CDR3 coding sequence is TGTGCCAGCATAGAAAACAGGGGCTGGGAGACCCAGTACTTC.

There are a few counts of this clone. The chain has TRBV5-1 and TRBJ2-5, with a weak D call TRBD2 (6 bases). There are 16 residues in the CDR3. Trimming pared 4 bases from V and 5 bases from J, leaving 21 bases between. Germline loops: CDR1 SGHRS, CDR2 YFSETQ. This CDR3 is CASSGGIGLRRETQYF. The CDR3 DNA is TGCGCCAGCAGCGGGGGGATCGGTTTAAGACGTGAGACCCAGTACTTC.

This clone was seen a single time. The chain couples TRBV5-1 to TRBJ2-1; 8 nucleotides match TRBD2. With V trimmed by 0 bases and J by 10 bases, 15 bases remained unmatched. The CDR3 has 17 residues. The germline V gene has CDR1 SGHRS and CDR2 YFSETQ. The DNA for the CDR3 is TGCGCCAGCAGCTTGGCCTCCGGGACTAGACCGTTCGGCGAGCAGTTCTTC. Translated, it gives CASSLASGTRPFGEQFF.